This TCR beta chain was captured by sequencing in a study of CD8 T cells in ankylosing spondylitis. Germline lookup yields CDR1 SEHNR and CDR2 FQNEAQ (reference sequence). Trimming cost V 2 bases and J 6 bases, with 7 bases left between them. The CDR3 is made up of 12 amino acids. Whole-study results and caveats: Existing reports had already noted some motif variants in reactive arthritis synovial fluid and blood. Disease-linked clones reportedly concentrated significantly in matched ankylosing spondylitis synovial fluid. A TCR beta motif of several highly homologous variants seemed to mark ankylosing spondylitis blood.

A remark on this clonotype: What it binds is unknown.

Quantitative 5'-RACE with molecular barcodes was used to make the TCR beta libraries. TCRdb processed the 5' RACE reads anew with MiXCR; each CDR3 protein has one entry. The table has about 500,000 distinct CDR3 sequences, roughly 13% seen once; the top ten hold approximately 6.3%. J is TRBJ1-2 and V is TRBV7-9; unclear D gene. Sequencing was performed on blood, either unsorted or a sorted T cell fraction (not recorded which). This TCR was recovered from a male donor with ankylosing spondylitis. The CDR3 DNA reads TGTGCCAGCAGCTTAAGTAGGGATGGCTACACCTTC. As protein: CASSLSRDGYTF.